Below, 13 T cell receptor beta chains from the same sample are listed, as sequenced in a study of blood T cells in healthy people across ages. Sample-barcoded 5' priming and a J-beta primer mix drove a second PCR of about 6 to 12 cycles. TCRdb re-derived calls from the 5' RACE reads in MiXCR, one entry per CDR3 protein. The sample has about 1.4 million distinct CDR3 sequences, 59% seen once. The sequenced sample was blood. The receptors here all came from a man aged 18 to 29 in good health.

Only one count was recorded for this clonotype. The chain employs TRBV6-6 and TRBJ2-1; 9 bases agree with TRBD2. Trimming removed 5 bases from V and 4 bases from J; junction bases left unmatched: 9. Germline V CDR1 and CDR2: MNHNY, SVGAGI (reference sequence). The length of the CDR3 is 16 residues. The CDR3 region is CASSPLAGALYNEQFF. The CDR3 bases are TGTGCCAGCAGTCCCTTAGCGGGGGCCCTTTACAATGAGCAGTTCTTC.

The chain employs TRBV7-9 and TRBJ2-7; the D is unclear. Germline V gene lookup returns CDR1 SEHNR and CDR2 FQNEAQ (reference sequence). V dropped 1 base and J dropped 7 bases, with 14 bases sitting between them. The CDR3 totals 14 residues. The DNA of the CDR3 is TGTGCCAGCAGCTTAGGTTTAAATTATGATGAGCAGTACTTC. The encoded protein is CASSLGLNYDEQYF.

This clonotype was recorded a few times. The chain has TRBV5-1 and TRBJ1-6, with D maybe TRBD1 (5 bases). This CDR3 contains 15 residues. The V end lost 1 base, the J end lost 5 bases, and 10 bases lay between the germline ends. CDR1 is SGHRS, CDR2 YFSETQ, per germline. CDR3 residues: CASSLSRGNNSPLHF. For the CDR3, the DNA is TGCGCCAGCAGCTTGTCTCGGGGGAATAATTCACCCCTCCACTTT.

The V and J genes are TRBV7-9 and TRBJ2-1; D tentatively fits TRBD1 or TRBD2 (5 bases each). CDR3 size: 16 residues. V lost 1 base and J 8 bases, leaving 18 bases between the germline ends. Germline CDR1 SEHNR, CDR2 FQNEAQ (reference sequence). This chain's CDR3 is CASSLGVRGAFYEQFF. The CDR3, as DNA: TGTGCCAGCAGCTTAGGAGTTCGGGGCGCCTTCTATGAGCAGTTCTTC.

The chain couples TRBV7-9 to TRBJ1-1; D might be TRBD1 (5 bases). Deletions cut 5 bases from V and 5 bases from J, with 12 bases between. The germline CDR1 and CDR2 sequences are SEHNR and FQNEAQ (reference sequence). The CDR3 covers 13 residues. The CDR3 nucleotides read TGTGCCAGCAGCCGATTCAGGGAAACTGAAGCTTTCTTT. Translation: CASSRFRETEAFF.

This chain connects TRBV6-6 to TRBJ2-2, with TRBD1 identical over 8 bases. Trimming removed 7 bases from V and 4 bases from J; junction bases left unmatched: 14. The CDR3 extends over 17 amino acids. The germline V gene encodes CDR1 MNHNY and CDR2 SVGAGI (reference sequence). The CDR3 protein is CASNRSRDRRVTGELFF. CDR3 nucleotides: TGTGCCAGCAATAGATCCCGGGACAGGAGGGTCACCGGGGAGCTGTTTTTT.

V gene TRBV6-5 combines with J gene TRBJ2-1; 8 nucleotides align to TRBD1. The J call may be wrong; the DNA end is better matched by TRBJ2-7. The germline V gene has CDR1 MNHEY and CDR2 SVGAGI. This CDR3 comprises 17 residues. The CDR3 loop is CASSFAGTGSSYNEQYF. The CDR3 DNA sequence: TGTGCCAGCAGTTTCGCCGGGACAGGTAGCTCCTACAATGAGCAGTACTTC.

This clonotype was detected a few times. The chain joins TRBV7-2 to TRBJ1-2, with 7 bases aligning to TRBD1. The CDR3 totals 14 residues. Trimming cost V 5 bases and J 3 bases; bases outside gene matches: 6. Germline-derived CDR1 and CDR2 are SGHTA and FQGNSA. The CDR3 sequence: CASSEGAGDYGYTF. CDR3 sequence (DNA): TGTGCCAGCAGCGAGGGGGCAGGGGACTATGGCTACACCTTC.

The chain uses TRBV20-1 and TRBJ2-7; 10 nucleotides line up with TRBD2. V trimming: 3 bases; J trimming: 0 bases; junction bases outside the gene matches: 17. The CDR3 has 19 residues. Germline V lookup: CDR1 DFQATT, CDR2 SNEGSKA (reference sequence). The CDR3 sequence is CSASPQGLAGDRLSYEQYF. In DNA, the CDR3 is TGCAGTGCTAGCCCCCAGGGGCTAGCGGGAGACCGCCTCTCCTACGAGCAGTACTTC.

This clonotype was recorded a few times. The chain links TRBV20-1 to TRBJ2-7; 9 nucleotides align to TRBD1. Germline V gene lookup returns CDR1 DFQATT and CDR2 SNEGSKA (reference sequence). This CDR3 has 14 amino acids. V dropped 6 bases and J dropped 7; count of bases not matched to a gene: 13. In DNA form, the CDR3 reads TGCAGTGCCCCCGTTGGACAGGGGCAAAGGGAGCAGTACTTC. Its protein product is CSAPVGQGQREQYF.

In its sample, this clonotype was seen a few times. V gene TRBV6-2 or TRBV6-3 combines with J gene TRBJ2-3, with D uncertain. V was clipped by 8 bases and J by 3 bases, with 9 bases between them. Germline-derived CDR1 and CDR2 are MNHEY and SVGEGT. This CDR3 region has 12 residues. The CDR3 region is CASSIPTDTQYF. In nucleotides, the CDR3 is TGTGCCAGCTCGATCCCAACAGATACGCAGTATTTT.

The chain carries TRBV24-1 and TRBJ2-3, with D tentatively TRBD2 (6 bases). The CDR3 consists of 16 residues. V was shortened by 3 bases and J by 1 base, with 13 bases between the two germline ends. In germline, CDR1 is KGHDR, CDR2 SFDVKD. The CDR3 loop reads CATSDPTGGGTDTQYF. The CDR3 bases are TGTGCCACCAGTGATCCTACTGGCGGGGGCACAGATACGCAGTATTTT.

This chain uses TRBV25-1 with TRBJ2-1; TRBD2 aligns across 9 bases. After removal of 6 bases from V and 4 bases from J, the junction contained 10 bases not matched to a gene. The length of the CDR3 is 16 residues. CDR1 MGHDK and CDR2 SYGVNS come from the germline V gene. DNA of the CDR3: TGTGCCAGCAGCGCCCCCGCGGGAGGGCCTTACAATGAGCAGTTCTTC. This codes for CASSAPAGGPYNEQFF.